Below are 15 T cell receptor beta chains sequenced from a single sample in a study of CD8+ T cells in alopecia areata (dated by TCRdb to the late 2010s). The sample's time point label is to be understood as: baseline before oral tofacitinib. Receptor amplification or capture employed the immunoSEQ multiplex PCR assay. RNA was extracted from all samples and reverse transcribed into cDNA, which served as template for TCR sequencing. The clones in this table, taken by TCRdb from immuneACCESS, are in-frame only. Not every clone is retained; where verified, under half of the shortfall comes from an unresolved V gene, and the cause of the rest is unknown. This sample is represented by 150,000 or so clones; over 70% of them were singletons. About 16% of the sample goes to the ten largest clones. The material was CD8+ T cells sorted from blood, obtained at week 0. The source of these receptors is a human donor with alopecia areata.

This clone came up a few times. The chain uses TRBV7-7 and TRBJ1-1, with a possible D match to TRBD1 (5 bases). The CDR3 sequence is 14 residues long. Germline CDR1 and CDR2: SSHAT and FNYEAQ (reference sequence). The CDR3 region is CASRGVGVNTEAFF. As DNA, the CDR3 is TGTGCTAGCCGGGGGGTAGGGGTGAACACTGAAGCTTTCTTT.

The gene calls are TRBV6-6 and TRBJ2-2; 7 bases are shared with TRBD1. The CDR3 is 15 amino acids. Trimming at V came to 5 bases and at J to 2 bases, leaving 5 bases not matched to a gene. The germline gives CDR1 MNHNY, CDR2 SVGAGI (reference sequence). The CDR3 here is CASSHRDSNTGELFF. The CDR3 DNA sequence: TGTGCCAGCAGTCACAGGGACAGTAACACCGGGGAGCTGTTTTTT.

The chain combines TRBV2 with TRBJ2-6; D gene unclear. Germline V gives CDR1 SNHLY, CDR2 FYNNEI. This CDR3 has 16 residues. Trimming cost V 8 bases and J 0 bases, with 14 bases left between them. The CDR3 nucleotides are TGTGCCAGCCCTACCTCTCGGATCTCTGGGGCCAACGTCCTGACTTTC. Translated, it gives CASPTSRISGANVLTF.

In the case of this clone: The identical CDR3 is also encoded by other nucleotide sequences in the sample. The chain recombines TRBV5-4 with TRBJ2-7, with a weak D call TRBD1 (6 bases). CDR1 and CDR2 (germline): SGHNT, YYREEE (reference sequence). V gave up 0 bases and J gave up 5 bases, with 9 bases separating them. CDR3 length equals 13 residues. CDR3 bases: TGTGCCAGCAGCTTGGGGCAGGGGAACGAGCAGTACTTC. Its translation is CASSLGQGNEQYF. Together with reference TRBV5-4 and TRBJ2-7, the CDR3 gives the full variable domain: ETGVTQSPTHLIKTRGQQVTLRCSSQSGHNTVSWYQQALGQGPQFIFQYYREEENGRGNFPPRFSGLQFPNYSSELNVNALELDDSALYLCASSLGQGNEQYFGPGTRLTVT.

With regard to this clone: Compared with germline, one end of the junction differs, possibly owing to a read error. The chain has TRBV29-1 and TRBJ2-5; D may be TRBD1 or TRBD2 (5 bases each). Germline V gene lookup returns CDR1 SQVTM and CDR2 ANQGSEA. CDR3 size: 14 residues. The CDR3 DNA reads as TGCAGCATTGAAGACCCGGGGCCAGGGGAGACCCAGTACTTC. It encodes CSIEDPGPGETQYF.

Of note for this clone: The same CDR3 can be traced to other DNA sequences in this sample. The chain joins TRBV30 to TRBJ1-6, with D unclear. CDR1 is GTSNPN, CDR2 SVGIG, per germline (reference sequence). This CDR3 is built from 13 residues. The V gene lost 2 bases and the J gene lost 8 bases, with 10 bases spanning the gap. The CDR3 DNA reads TGTGCCTGGAGTCTCGGCCAGTATTCACCCCTCCACTTT. Translating gives CAWSLGQYSPLHF.

V and J are TRBV29-1 and TRBJ2-1, with 7 nucleotides matching TRBD1. CDR1 SQVTM and CDR2 ANQGSEA come from the germline V gene. This CDR3 is built from 17 residues. The trim removed 0 bases at V and 6 bases at J, leaving 14 bases unmatched. CDR3 region: CSVEDGMDRPSSNEQFF. The DNA of the CDR3 is TGCAGCGTTGAAGATGGGATGGACAGGCCCTCTTCCAATGAGCAGTTCTTC.

The chain combines TRBV9 with TRBJ2-7, with D perhaps being TRBD1 or TRBD2 (6 bases each). From germline, CDR1 is SGDLS and CDR2 YYNGEE. This CDR3 is built from 15 residues. V lost 3 bases, J lost 9 bases, and 22 bases lay in between. The chain's CDR3 is CASSAEGFTGLRQYF. The CDR3 coding sequence is TGTGCCAGCAGCGCGGAGGGATTCACAGGGCTGCGGCAGTACTTC.

The V and J genes are TRBV4-1 and TRBJ2-3; D unclear. V was trimmed by 0 bases and J by 2 bases, leaving 9 bases between them. The length of the CDR3 is 15 residues. Germline V gene lookup returns CDR1 MGHRA and CDR2 YSYEKL. The CDR3 sequence is CASSQESRNTDTQYF. The CDR3 DNA is TGCGCCAGCAGCCAAGAAAGCAGGAACACAGATACGCAGTATTTT.

CDR3 amino acids: CSVELDLASGRYGSYEQYF. The CDR3 region has the DNA TGCAGCGTTGAACTCGACCTTGCTAGCGGGAGATACGGGAGCTACGAGCAGTACTTC. The chain combines TRBV29-1 with TRBJ2-5; 10 bases line up with TRBD2. The DNA end is more similar to TRBJ2-7, so the J call may be wrong. CDR3 size: 19 residues. Germline V gene data show CDR1 as SQVTM and CDR2 as ANQGSEA.

V and J are TRBV6-5 and TRBJ2-1, with D possibly matching TRBD2 (5 bases). Germline loops: CDR1 MNHEY, CDR2 SVGAGI. The length of the CDR3 is 13 residues. Trimming shortened V by 6 bases and J by 6 bases, and 12 bases separated the two germline ends. CDR3 sequence reads: CASSHDYRNEQFF. In nucleotides, the CDR3 is TGTGCCAGCAGCCATGACTACCGCAATGAGCAGTTCTTC.

The chain combines TRBV5-4 with TRBJ2-2, with 7 bases aligning to TRBD2. This CDR3 spans 13 amino acids. Trimming took 4 bases from V and 6 from J; bases not matched to a gene: 3. Germline V gene sequence: CDR1 SGHNT, CDR2 YYREEE (reference sequence). CDR3 loop: CASSGLEAGELFF. The CDR3 DNA reads as TGTGCCAGCAGCGGACTAGAGGCCGGGGAGCTGTTTTTT.

J is TRBJ1-3 and V is TRBV19, with D possibly being TRBD1 (5 bases). The ends were cut back, 6 bases at V and 0 bases at J, with 9 bases in the middle. In germline, CDR1 is LNHDA, CDR2 SQIVND (reference sequence). CDR3 length equals 14 residues. The CDR3 DNA follows: TGTGCCAGTAGCTCGGACATCTCTGGAAACACCATATATTTT. Translated, it gives CASSSDISGNTIYF.

This clone was seen a single time. The chain combines TRBV7-6 with TRBJ1-1; 8 bases agree with TRBD1. Germline CDR1 reads SGHVS; CDR2 reads FNYEAQ. There are 17 residues in the CDR3. The J segment lost 0 bases and the V segment lost 3 bases, leaving 9 bases of the junction unmatched. The CDR3 here is CASSLGTGKPMNTEAFF. DNA for the CDR3: TGTGCCAGCAGCTTGGGGACAGGAAAACCAATGAACACTGAAGCTTTCTTT.

This chain connects TRBV27 to TRBJ2-6; D is unclear. Looked up from germline, CDR1 is MNHEY and CDR2 is SMNVEV (reference sequence). The CDR3 is 16 amino acids. The V end was cut by 7 bases, the J end by 3 bases, with 16 bases between. Here the CDR3 DNA reads TGTGCCAGCACGTCCGGGCTCCTATATGGGGCCAACGTCCTGACTTTC. This translates into CASTSGLLYGANVLTF.